This T cell receptor beta chain was sequenced for a study of CD8 T cells in ankylosing spondylitis. TCRdb recomputed calls from the 5' RACE reads with MiXCR, one row per CDR3 protein. The profile shows some 7,000 distinct CDR3 sequences, about 3% of them singletons. This clonotype was found many times. The germline V gene has CDR1 MNHEY and CDR2 SVGAGI. V lost 4 bases, J lost 2 bases, and 15 bases lay in between. The length of the CDR3 is 15 residues. The source material was blood, either unsorted or a sorted T cell fraction (not recorded which). This sequence was found in a female donor with ankylosing spondylitis or in good health (not recorded which). J is TRBJ2-7 and V is TRBV6-5; D not certain. Written as DNA, the CDR3 is TGTGCCAGCAGTTTCACTCAATCCTCCCCCTACGAGCAGTACTTC. It yields the protein CASSFTQSSPYEQYF.